This TCR beta chain was sequenced in a study of T cell repertoires in cytomegalovirus infection (dated by TCRdb to the late 2010s). Context from the whole study: Because public TCR beta signatures pointed to carriage of CMV infection together with the matching HLA type, the HLA type of each donor mattered for the analysis.

The listed sequencing device is Illumina HiSeq 1500. TCRdb reprocessed the public reads (quality trimming at Q25 with fastp, clone calling with MiXCR) and kept in-frame beta chains. Under each unique CDR3 protein, matching rows form one entry showing the most common genes and DNA. This sample has 400,000 or so distinct CDR3 sequences in its table, and about 33% of those were observed once. The top ten hold roughly 13% of the sample. Of note for this clonotype: The target of this receptor is not known. Base qualities are not at hand, and no much larger clone is one base apart.

The germline V gene (reference sequence) yields SGHKS for CDR1 and YYEKEE for CDR2. Including the terminal cysteine and phenylalanine, the CDR3 comprises 15 residues. The retained sequence is limited to the CDR3, 45 bases, with the frame set at the first base. Germline trimming amounts to 0 bases on V and 5 bases on J, with 4 as the count of junction bases outside the gene matches. Overall results and qualifications from the work: The ex vivo response was dominated by HLA-C-restricted CMV-specific TCR beta clonotypes, and the single most frequent clonotype in two of eight donors was supplied by these HLA-C-restricted clonotypes. Cumulative frequency of public TCR beta family members discriminated carriers of CMV infection plus the relevant HLA type in this cohort and an independent 352-donor cohort.

Sequencing was done on a sample of PBMCs. This TCR came from a human donor in good health (CMV status not recorded). Some clones in this sample may be carry-over from other donors' samples. This chain is built from TRBV5-5 and TRBJ2-2, with 7 bases in between that match TRBD1. CDR3 region: CASSLDRGVTGELFF. DNA sequence: TGTGCCAGCAGCTTGGACAGGGGAGTAACCGGGGAGCTGTTTTTT.